What follows are 19 T cell receptor beta chains derived from one specimen sequenced in a study of blood T cell repertoires in COVID-19. Libraries were prepared by immunoSEQ multiplex PCR; TCRdb keeps only in-frame clonotypes and omits some of them. The table records some 170,000 clones, over 75% of them present only once. Sequencing was carried out using PBMCs or T cells enriched from blood (not recorded which). These receptors all come from a man in his forties or fifties who had recovered from COVID-19.

The rearrangement links TRBV7-8 to TRBJ1-5; 8 bases align to TRBD1. V trimming: 3 bases; J trimming: 6 bases; junction bases outside the gene matches: 7. From germline, CDR1 is SGHVS and CDR2 FQNEAQ. This CDR3 contains 15 residues. The CDR3 nucleotides read TGTGCCAGCAGCTTGATGGACAGGGATGGTCAGCCCCAGCATTTT. It is translated as CASSLMDRDGQPQHF.

The chain is built from TRBV20-1 and TRBJ2-1; unclear D gene. There are 11 residues in the CDR3. The germline V gene has CDR1 DFQATT and CDR2 SNEGSKA (reference sequence). V was clipped by 7 bases and J by 7 bases, with 11 bases between them. The CDR3 loop reads CSVPIGNEQFF. CDR3 sequence (DNA): TGCAGTGTCCCTATCGGGAATGAGCAGTTCTTC.

The gene calls are TRBV30 and TRBJ2-2, with D possibly being TRBD2 (5 bases). There are 16 residues in the CDR3. Trimming stripped 3 bases from V and 5 bases from J, with 19 bases between. The germline V gene has CDR1 GTSNPN and CDR2 SVGIG (reference sequence). CDR3 bases: TGTGCCTGGAGGGCCTGGGAGAAGGGTGAAACCGGGGAGCTGTTTTTT. It yields the protein CAWRAWEKGETGELFF.

This clone was picked up a small number of times. The chain uses TRBV2 and TRBJ2-7, with D possibly TRBD1 on 6 matching bases. CDR1 and CDR2 from the germline V gene are SNHLY and FYNNEI. The CDR3 sequence is 13 residues long. Trimming shortened V by 8 bases and J by 3 bases, and 14 bases separated the two germline ends. CDR3 in DNA: TGTGCCAGCGAGACAGGACTTCTCTACGAGCAGTACTTC. Translation gives CASETGLLYEQYF.

This chain connects TRBV10-3 to TRBJ1-5; 9 nucleotides align to TRBD1. CDR1 and CDR2 (germline): ENHRY, SYGVKD. The length of the CDR3 is 13 residues. The J segment lost 5 bases and the V segment lost 4 bases, leaving 0 bases of the junction unmatched. CDR3 DNA: TGTGCCATCAGTGGGGACAGGGATCAGCCCCAGCATTTT. The encoded protein is CAISGDRDQPQHF.

The rearrangement joins TRBV11-2 to TRBJ1-4; the D is unclear. V gave up 2 bases and J gave up 3 bases, with 7 bases separating them. The CDR3 spans 14 residues. Germline CDR1 reads SGHAT; CDR2 reads FQNNGV. As DNA, the CDR3 is TGTGCCAGCAGCTTATTGGCAGCTAATGAAAAACTGTTTTTT. It translates to CASSLLAANEKLFF.

The rearrangement links TRBV7-9 to TRBJ2-3; TRBD1 matches at 7 bases. Trimming at V came to 4 bases and at J to 0 bases, leaving 4 bases not matched to a gene. CDR1 and CDR2 (germline): SEHNR, FQNEAQ (reference sequence). There are 15 residues in the CDR3. The CDR3 nucleotides read TGTGCCAGCAGCTCGACAGGGATGAGCACAGATACGCAGTATTTT. It specifies CASSSTGMSTDTQYF. Complete variable domain (other parts from reference TRBV7-9 and TRBJ2-3): DTGVSQNPRHKITKRGQNVTFRCDPISEHNRLYWYRQTLGQGPEFLTYFQNEAQLEKSRLLSDRFSAERPKGSFSTLEIQRTEQGDSAMYLCASSSTGMSTDTQYFGPGTRLTVL.

This clone was seen just once. This chain links TRBV9 with TRBJ1-6; tentative D call: TRBD1 (6 bases). CDR3 length: 13 residues. Per germline, CDR1 SGDLS and CDR2 YYNGEE. V gave up 0 bases and J gave up 10 bases, with 8 bases separating them. The CDR3 region is CASSVGRGSPLHF. DNA of the CDR3: TGTGCCAGCAGCGTAGGAAGGGGGTCACCCCTCCACTTT.

The chain employs TRBV6-5 and TRBJ2-1, with TRBD2 identical over 8 bases. The germline V gene has CDR1 MNHEY and CDR2 SVGAGI. The junction had 11 bases not matched to a gene; V was cut back by 9 bases and J by 10 bases. There are 13 residues in the CDR3. The DNA for the CDR3 is TGTGCCAGTGGGAGCGGGGGAAGTTTGGAGCAGTTCTTC. As protein: CASGSGGSLEQFF.

V is TRBV27 and J is TRBJ2-2; perhaps TRBD1 as D (6 bases). CDR3 length: 17 amino acids. Trimming cost V 2 bases and J 4 bases, with 17 bases left between them. Germline values: CDR1 MNHEY, CDR2 SMNVEV (reference sequence). The CDR3 sequence: CASSLSSAGVATGELFF. The CDR3, as DNA: TGTGCCAGCAGTTTAAGTTCTGCAGGGGTGGCCACCGGGGAGCTGTTTTTT.

This clone was detected once. CDR3 protein: CATRSEREEAEAFF. In DNA, the CDR3 is TGTGCCACCAGATCCGAACGGGAGGAGGCTGAAGCTTTCTTT. The chain carries TRBV24-1 and TRBJ1-1; D uncertain. The CDR3 covers 14 residues. Germline CDR1 is KGHDR and CDR2 is SFDVKD. Trimming took 7 bases from V and 6 from J, leaving 17 bases between them.

The chain has TRBV3-1 (or the pseudogene TRBV3-2) and TRBJ2-3; 7 bases are shared with TRBD1. The CDR3 contains 13 residues. V shed 7 bases, J shed 4 bases, and the junction held 5 bases outside the gene matches. Germline CDR1 and CDR2: LGHDT and YNNKEL (reference sequence). The CDR3 sequence: CASTHRGADTQYF. The CDR3 DNA is TGTGCCAGCACCCACAGGGGTGCAGATACGCAGTATTTT.

The chain joins TRBV4-1 to TRBJ1-6; D uncertain. V dropped 7 bases and J dropped 6 bases, with 19 bases sitting between them. This CDR3 has 16 residues. Germline V gene data show CDR1 as MGHRA and CDR2 as YSYEKL. CDR3 DNA sequence: TGCGCCAGCACGTACAGCATCTTGGTCGGTAATTCACCCCTCCACTTT. This encodes CASTYSILVGNSPLHF.

This clone was picked up a small number of times. V gene TRBV4-1 combines with J gene TRBJ1-2; D is ambiguous. The germline V gene has CDR1 MGHRA and CDR2 YSYEKL. V lost 1 base and J lost 4, with 16 bases in between. The CDR3 is 16 residues long. The CDR3 is CASSQVLNAPGYGYTF. The CDR3 nucleotides are TGCGCCAGCAGCCAAGTACTAAATGCACCCGGCTATGGCTACACCTTC.

J is TRBJ2-1 and V is TRBV19; 8 bases are a match to TRBD2. Germline trimming cut 1 base from V and 5 bases from J; bases unmatched to any gene: 10. The CDR3 runs 17 residues. CDR1 and CDR2 from the germline V gene are LNHDA and SQIVND (reference sequence). CDR3 sequence (DNA): TGTGCCAGTAGTATAGGTAGCGCGGGGGGAGTCGACAATGAGCAGTTCTTC. Protein: CASSIGSAGGVDNEQFF.

The rearrangement links TRBV19 to TRBJ1-1; TRBD1 might be the D (5 bases). V shed 9 bases and J shed 8 bases, with 13 bases lying between them. Looked up from germline, CDR1 is LNHDA and CDR2 is SQIVND (reference sequence). The CDR3 contains 11 residues. The CDR3 DNA follows: TGTGCCAGCACTACAGGAGCCGAAGCTTTCTTT. Its protein product is CASTTGAEAFF.

This clone was seen more than once but under ten times. This chain uses TRBV9 with TRBJ1-4; no definite D call. With 2 bases removed from V and 8 bases from J, the gap between germline ends came to 7 bases. CDR1 is SGDLS, CDR2 YYNGEE, per germline. This CDR3 contains 12 residues. CDR3 nucleotide sequence: TGTGCCAGCAGCGTCAATGCGGAAAAACTGTTTTTT. It is translated as CASSVNAEKLFF.

This chain connects TRBV5-1 to TRBJ1-4; D may be TRBD1 (5 bases). CDR1 and CDR2 (germline): SGHRS, YFSETQ. The CDR3 runs to 16 residues. V lost 4 bases and J 0 bases, leaving 13 bases between the germline ends. Here the CDR3 reads CASSGGSTATNEKLFF. The CDR3 DNA sequence: TGCGCCAGCAGCGGGGGGAGCACTGCAACTAATGAAAAACTGTTTTTT. Variable domain in full (rest from reference TRBV5-1 and TRBJ1-4): KAGVTQTPRYLIKTRGQQVTLSCSPISGHRSVSWYQQTPGQGLQFLFEYFSETQRNKGNFPGRFSGRQFSNSRSEMNVSTLELGDSALYLCASSGGSTATNEKLFFGSGTQLSVL.

The V call is TRBV5-4, the J call TRBJ2-2; D not resolved. The CDR3 runs to 15 residues. The ends were cut back, 1 base at V and 8 bases at J, with 15 bases in the middle. The V gene's germline CDR1 is SGHNT and CDR2 YYREEE (reference sequence). In DNA form, the CDR3 reads TGTGCCAGCAGCTTGTCGACGGGTCCTATGGGGGAGCTGTTTTTT. Protein product: CASSLSTGPMGELFF.